These 25 T cell receptor beta chains were sequenced from one sample in a study of blood T cell repertoires in COVID-19. Repertoires were generated with immunoSEQ multiplex PCR, while TCRdb's copy carries only in-frame clones and drops some. This table has about 390,000 clones, 87% appearing once. Sequenced: PBMCs or T cells enriched from blood (not recorded which). The origin of the receptors is a woman aged 50 to 60 who had recovered from COVID-19.

The chain has TRBV15 and TRBJ2-5; 8 bases are shared with TRBD1. Looked up from germline, CDR1 is LNHNV and CDR2 is YYDKDF (reference sequence). The CDR3 has 14 residues. The J segment lost 5 bases and the V segment lost 3 bases, leaving 5 bases of the junction unmatched. CDR3 bases: TGTGCCACCAGCAGCAGGGGGCGCCTGGAGACCCAGTACTTC. Protein sequence: CATSSRGRLETQYF. Complete variable domain (other parts from reference TRBV15 and TRBJ2-5): DAMVIQNPRYQVTQFGKPVTLSCSQTLNHNVMYWYQQKSSQAPKLLFHYYDKDFNNEADTPDNFQSRRPNTSFCFLDIRSPGLGDTAMYLCATSSRGRLETQYFGPGTRLLVL.

The chain has TRBV14 and TRBJ2-5, with D unresolved. Germline V gene data show CDR1 as SGHDN and CDR2 as FVKESK. This CDR3 contains 19 residues. V was clipped by 0 bases and J by 11 bases, with 31 bases between them. The DNA of the CDR3 is TGTGCCAGCAGCCAAGATCGCTTCGATTCGGTTAGAGGATCCTACAAGCAGTACTTC. Translation: CASSQDRFDSVRGSYKQYF.

The chain carries TRBV2 and TRBJ1-1; possibly TRBD1 for D (6 bases). CDR1 is SNHLY, CDR2 FYNNEI, per germline. The CDR3 is 15 residues long. Trimming took off 6 bases at V and 4 bases at J, with 18 bases between the two ends. CDR3 coding DNA: TGTGCCAGCAGGATGGGGGGGCAACCGGCCACTGAAGCTTTCTTT. Translation gives CASRMGGQPATEAFF.

V gene TRBV6-1 combines with J gene TRBJ2-7; 9 bases fit TRBD1. From germline, CDR1 is MNHNS and CDR2 SASEGT. The CDR3 extends over 15 amino acids. V lost 2 bases to trimming and J lost 4 bases; unmatched junction nucleotides: 6. The CDR3 DNA is TGTGCCAGCAGTGAAATAGGGGACAGGGAATACGAGCAGTACTTC. Its translation: CASSEIGDREYEQYF.

DNA for the CDR3: TGTGCCAGCTCACCGCGGACCTTTAGCGACGAGCAGTACTTC. Protein: CASSPRTFSDEQYF. The rearrangement joins TRBV18 to TRBJ2-7, with D perhaps TRBD2 (5 bases). V gave up 3 bases and J gave up 5 bases, with 14 bases separating them. The V gene's germline CDR1 is KGHSH and CDR2 LQKENI. The CDR3 loop spans 14 amino acids.

The CDR3 reads CASSVISNQPQHF. The CDR3 region has the DNA TGTGCCAGCAGTGTCATTAGCAATCAGCCCCAGCATTTT. This rearrangement joins TRBV6-2 or TRBV6-3 to TRBJ1-5; D not certain. The germline gives CDR1 MNHEY, CDR2 SVGEGT. V was cut by 5 bases and J by 0 bases, with 5 bases left in between. This CDR3 contains 13 residues.

The rearrangement links TRBV19 to TRBJ1-2; D not certain. The CDR3 spans 14 residues. V was clipped by 8 bases and J by 0 bases, with 13 bases between them. Germline assignment: CDR1 LNHDA and CDR2 SQIVND (reference sequence). CDR3: CASLPPGTNYGYTF. The DNA for the CDR3 is TGTGCCAGTCTCCCCCCGGGGACTAACTATGGCTACACCTTC.

The chain couples TRBV29-1 to TRBJ1-1; D remains unclear. The CDR3 runs 11 residues. V was clipped by 4 bases and J by 8 bases, with 11 bases between them. Germline V CDR1 and CDR2: SQVTM, ANQGSEA. The CDR3 region is CSVVLVVEAFF. The CDR3 nucleotides read TGCAGCGTTGTATTAGTGGTCGAAGCTTTCTTT.

This chain uses TRBV7-2 with TRBJ2-5; the D gene is possibly TRBD1 (6 bases). Trimming left V 5 bases short and J 5 bases short, with 12 bases between. CDR1 SGHTA and CDR2 FQGNSA come from the germline V gene. The CDR3 loop spans 13 amino acids. The chain's CDR3 is CASSRDIRETQYF. The CDR3 bases are TGTGCCAGCAGCCGGGACATCAGGGAGACCCAGTACTTC.

The chain carries TRBV12-5 and TRBJ1-6, with D maybe TRBD1 (6 bases). V was shortened by 7 bases and J by 7 bases, with 14 bases between the two germline ends. The CDR3 totals 14 residues. Per the germline V gene, CDR1 is LGHNT and CDR2 is FRNRAP. As DNA, the CDR3 is TGTGCTAGTGCCTCCGGGACACTCAATTCACCCCTCCACTTT. Protein: CASASGTLNSPLHF. The full variable domain, completed using reference TRBV12-5 and TRBJ1-6, is DARVTQTPRHKVTEMGQEVTMRCQPILGHNTVFWYRQTMMQGLELLAYFRNRAPLDDSGMPKDRFSAEMPDATLATLKIQPSEPRDSAVYFCASASGTLNSPLHFGNGTRLTVT.

A single count supports this clone. The J gene is TRBJ1-2, the V gene TRBV30, with no clear D. Germline lookup yields CDR1 GTSNPN and CDR2 SVGIG (reference sequence). This CDR3 spans 12 amino acids. Trimming removed 0 bases from V and 8 bases from J, with 10 bases in between. The CDR3 nucleotides read TGTGCCTGGAGTGTACAAGTTTACGGCTACACCTTC. It translates to CAWSVQVYGYTF.

V usage is TRBV7-2 and J usage is TRBJ1-6; D is unresolved. Germline V gene data show CDR1 as SGHTA and CDR2 as FQGNSA. Trimming stripped 3 bases from V and 4 bases from J, with 10 bases between. This CDR3 has 15 residues. CDR3 coding DNA: TGTGCCAGCAGCTTTCCCGGTCTTTATAATTCACCCCTCCACTTT. Residues: CASSFPGLYNSPLHF.

The J gene is TRBJ1-2, the V gene TRBV5-1, with D maybe TRBD1 (5 bases). CDR1 is SGHRS and CDR2 is YFSETQ in the germline V gene. V gave up 5 bases and J gave up 4 bases, with 9 bases separating them. The CDR3 sequence is 12 residues long. In DNA form, the CDR3 reads TGCGCCAGCAGTCAGCAGGGCTATGGCTACACCTTC. It is translated as CASSQQGYGYTF. Full variable domain (remainder filled in from reference TRBV5-1 and TRBJ1-2): KAGVTQTPRYLIKTRGQQVTLSCSPISGHRSVSWYQQTPGQGLQFLFEYFSETQRNKGNFPGRFSGRQFSNSRSEMNVSTLELGDSALYLCASSQQGYGYTFGSGTRLTVV.

This clone was detected once. The chain couples TRBV18 to TRBJ1-5; TRBD1 is a possible D gene (5 bases). The CDR3 totals 17 residues. The V and J ends lost 3 bases and 2 bases respectively, with 17 bases between them. The germline gives CDR1 KGHSH, CDR2 LQKENI. The CDR3 nucleotides read TGTGCCAGCTCACCTTCGACCCCCTGGGGCGGCAATCAGCCCCAGCATTTT. This sequence encodes CASSPSTPWGGNQPQHF.

This chain joins TRBV2 and TRBJ1-6; weak D call: TRBD1 (6 bases). The CDR3 spans 14 residues. V lost 5 bases and J lost 6, with 11 bases in between. Per the germline V gene, CDR1 is SNHLY and CDR2 is FYNNEI. CDR3: CASSSIGGNSPLHF. The CDR3 DNA reads as TGTGCCAGCAGTAGCATAGGGGGTAATTCACCCCTCCACTTT.

V gene TRBV21-1 combines with J gene TRBJ2-7; the table's D call, TRBD1, has no DNA check behind it. TRBV21-1 is reported as a pseudogene. This CDR3 is 17 amino acids long. The CDR3 loop reads CASSKEVSTASTYEQYF. CDR3 nucleotide sequence: TGTGCCAGCAGCAAAGAGGTGTCGACAGCTTCAACCTACGAGCAGTACTTC.

This clone came up many times. The gene calls are TRBV30 and TRBJ1-3; D ambiguous. Germline lookup yields CDR1 GTSNPN and CDR2 SVGIG (reference sequence). The CDR3 is made up of 12 amino acids. Trimming removed 3 bases at V and 9 bases at J, with 12 bases between. CDR3 coding DNA: TGTGCCTGGAGCAACCCGGGAGGCACCATATATTTT. Amino acid sequence: CAWSNPGGTIYF.

This chain links TRBV3-1 (or the pseudogene TRBV3-2) with TRBJ2-2; D gene unclear. The V gene lost 7 bases and the J gene lost 3 bases, with 9 bases spanning the gap. The germline gives CDR1 LGHDT, CDR2 YNNKEL (reference sequence). CDR3 length equals 13 residues. CDR3 sequence: CASTSYDTGELFF. In DNA form, the CDR3 reads TGTGCCAGCACGAGCTACGACACCGGGGAGCTGTTTTTT.

The rearrangement links TRBV27 to TRBJ1-1; D unclear. V gave up 3 bases and J gave up 1 base, with 12 bases separating them. Germline loops: CDR1 MNHEY, CDR2 SMNVEV (reference sequence). There are 15 residues in the CDR3. CDR3 nucleotides: TGTGCCAGCAGTTTGTCCCCATACACGAACACTGAAGCTTTCTTT. Translated: CASSLSPYTNTEAFF.

The chain employs TRBV28 and TRBJ1-2; D not resolved. The germline V and J ends were trimmed by 8 bases and 5 bases, with 15 bases remaining between them. CDR3 length: 13 residues. The germline V gene encodes CDR1 MDHEN and CDR2 SYDVKM. CDR3 bases: TGTGCCAGCCTTACCTTGGGCGATTATGGCTACACCTTC. It yields the protein CASLTLGDYGYTF.

This clone has just a few counts. This chain links TRBV25-1 with TRBJ1-2; a possible D gene is TRBD1 (6 bases). Germline loops: CDR1 MGHDK, CDR2 SYGVNS. Trimming shortened V by 6 bases and J by 6 bases, and 8 bases separated the two germline ends. The CDR3 consists of 11 residues. The CDR3 here is CASRAGDGYTF. The CDR3 DNA is TGTGCCAGCAGGGCAGGGGATGGCTACACCTTC.

The V and J genes are TRBV6-2 or TRBV6-3 and TRBJ1-6; weak D call: TRBD1 (6 bases). Deletions cut 0 bases from V and 9 bases from J, with 15 bases between. This CDR3 comprises 16 residues. Germline V gene sequence: CDR1 MNHEY, CDR2 SVGEGT. The CDR3: CASSYSSSGAGSPLHF. CDR3 sequence (DNA): TGTGCCAGCAGTTACTCGAGTTCAGGGGCAGGTTCACCCCTCCACTTT.

The V gene is TRBV7-9, the J gene TRBJ1-5; 12 positions agree with TRBD1. The germline gives CDR1 SEHNR, CDR2 FQNEAQ (reference sequence). CDR3 length equals 18 residues. The V segment lost 4 bases and the J segment 4 bases; nucleotides outside the gene matches: 11. CDR3 sequence: CASSSGTGGLVGNQPQHF. The CDR3 DNA reads as TGTGCCAGCAGCTCCGGGACAGGGGGCCTGGTGGGGAATCAGCCCCAGCATTTT. Full variable domain (missing parts from reference TRBV7-9 and TRBJ1-5): DTGVSQNPRHKITKRGQNVTFRCDPISEHNRLYWYRQTLGQGPEFLTYFQNEAQLEKSRLLSDRFSAERPKGSFSTLEIQRTEQGDSAMYLCASSSGTGGLVGNQPQHFGDGTRLSIL.

CDR3 sequence: CASSEGLAGGLYEQYF. CDR3 in DNA: TGCGCCAGCAGTGAAGGACTAGCGGGGGGCCTCTACGAGCAGTACTTC. The chain combines TRBV10-2 with TRBJ2-7; 14 bases align to TRBD2. CDR3 length equals 16 residues. Germline CDR1 reads WSHSY; CDR2 reads SAAADI. V was clipped by 3 bases and J by 3 bases; unmatched bases: 4.

The chain couples TRBV5-4 to TRBJ2-2; 11 bases map to TRBD2. Germline V gives CDR1 SGHNT, CDR2 YYREEE (reference sequence). The J segment lost 2 bases and the V segment lost 0 bases, leaving 6 bases of the junction unmatched. This CDR3 comprises 18 residues. The CDR3 region has the DNA TGTGCCAGCAGCTTGGTCCCAACTAGCGGGGGTAACACCGGGGAGCTGTTTTTT. Residues: CASSLVPTSGGNTGELFF.